This TCR beta chain derives from a study of CD8 T cells in ankylosing spondylitis. In regard to this clonotype: The antigen remains undetermined.

Study conclusions and caveats: Disease-linked clones were reportedly significantly enriched in matched ankylosing spondylitis synovial fluid. A TCR beta motif made of about eight highly homologous variants seemed typical of ankylosing spondylitis blood. Peripheral blood held disease-linked clones only at relatively low frequency, and these were CD8+.

Per the germline V gene, CDR1 is SGHAT and CDR2 is FQNNGV. The CDR3 is 15 amino acids. V dropped 6 bases and J dropped 7; count of bases not matched to a gene: 12. In TCRdb, the 5' RACE reads were re-called with MiXCR into one record per CDR3 protein. This sample yields more than 500,000 distinct CDR3 sequences, of which about 5.4% are seen a single time; around 3.4% belongs to the top ten. The chain combines TRBV11-2 with TRBJ2-3; 8 bases line up with TRBD1. This receptor was obtained from a male donor with ankylosing spondylitis. The sequencing input was blood, either unsorted or a sorted T cell fraction (not recorded which). Written as DNA, the CDR3 is TGTGCCAGCAGTTCCGGACAGGGTCGAGTGAATACGCAGTATTTT. Translation gives CASSSGQGRVNTQYF.